These 20 T cell receptor beta chains share one sample of origin, sequenced in a study of shared clonotypes between healthy human individuals. Measured with immunoSEQ multiplex PCR; TCRdb has only the in-frame clones, and not every one. The sample lists roughly 1,500,000 clones; 95% to 99% were seen once. Sequenced input: naive CD4+ T cells sorted from blood. Subset indicated: CD45RA+ positively selected. The receptors were sampled from a young man in good health.

The chain carries TRBV9 and TRBJ2-1; D is unresolved. V was pared by 2 bases and J by 10 bases, with 13 bases between. This CDR3 is 13 amino acids long. Germline values: CDR1 SGDLS, CDR2 YYNGEE. The CDR3 loop is CASSVDSQREQFF. Here the CDR3 DNA reads TGTGCCAGCAGCGTGGATTCCCAAAGGGAGCAGTTCTTC.

The chain has TRBV9 and TRBJ2-2, with a possible D match to TRBD1 (5 bases). CDR3 length: 14 amino acids. V was cut by 3 bases and J by 2 bases, with 8 bases left in between. Germline lookup yields CDR1 SGDLS and CDR2 YYNGEE. The CDR3 reads CASSGGFNTGELFF. The DNA of the CDR3 is TGTGCCAGCAGCGGGGGCTTCAACACCGGGGAGCTGTTTTTT.

The chain carries TRBV29-1 and TRBJ2-3; 12 nucleotides match TRBD2. The CDR3 has 16 amino acids. The V gene end was trimmed by 4 bases and the J gene end by 2 bases; junction bases not matched to a gene: 7. CDR1 is SQVTM and CDR2 is ANQGSEA in the germline V gene. The CDR3 nucleotides read TGCAGCGTTGGCGCGGCTAGCGGGAGGGCCACAGATACGCAGTATTTT. It encodes CSVGAASGRATDTQYF.

Notes on this clone: Other DNA sequences in this specimen translate into the identical CDR3. The V and J genes are TRBV9 and TRBJ2-7; D possibly corresponds to TRBD2 (5 bases). Trimming removed 0 bases at V and 7 bases at J, with 11 bases between. The CDR3 loop spans 13 amino acids. Germline CDR1 and CDR2: SGDLS and YYNGEE. CDR3 residues: CASSVDLAGEQYF. CDR3 DNA sequence: TGTGCCAGCAGCGTAGATTTGGCGGGTGAGCAGTACTTC.

The V and J genes are TRBV5-1 and TRBJ2-7, with 8 bases matching TRBD1. Per the germline V gene, CDR1 is SGHRS and CDR2 is YFSETQ. The CDR3 runs to 16 residues. Losses at the gene ends were 4 bases for V and 5 bases for J; bases not matched to a gene: 14. The CDR3 DNA follows: TGCGCCAGCAGCGATTGGCGGCGGCAGGGGGCCCACGAGCAGTACTTC. This translates into CASSDWRRQGAHEQYF.

The rearrangement links TRBV5-4 to TRBJ2-1, with TRBD2 matching 9 bases. With V trimmed by 2 bases and J by 12 bases, 15 bases remained unmatched. Germline lookup yields CDR1 SGHNT and CDR2 YYREEE (reference sequence). The CDR3 is 16 amino acids. The CDR3 DNA follows: TGTGCCAGCAGCTTAGAAGCGGGAGGTACGGTCCTTGGGCAGTTCTTC. Encoded protein: CASSLEAGGTVLGQFF.

This sequence joins TRBV27 and TRBJ2-7; 7 positions match TRBD2. The CDR3 is 16 amino acids. CDR1 and CDR2 from the germline V gene are MNHEY and SMNVEV (reference sequence). V lost 7 bases to trimming and J lost 4 bases; unmatched junction nucleotides: 16. CDR3 region: CASTIRILALRYEQYF. For the CDR3, the DNA is TGTGCCAGCACTATAAGAATACTAGCGTTGAGGTACGAGCAGTACTTC.

The V gene is TRBV20-1, the J gene TRBJ1-2; D not resolved. Per germline, CDR1 DFQATT and CDR2 SNEGSKA (reference sequence). With 5 bases removed from V and 7 bases from J, the gap between germline ends came to 8 bases. The CDR3 length is 10 residues. CDR3 residues: CSALGLGYTF. The CDR3 DNA is TGCAGTGCTTTAGGGCTTGGCTACACCTTC.

CDR3 region: CASSRRGEETQYF. The CDR3 bases are TGTGCCAGTAGTAGGCGGGGGGAAGAGACCCAGTACTTC. This chain joins TRBV19 and TRBJ2-5; 8 bases line up with TRBD2. Germline lookup yields CDR1 LNHDA and CDR2 SQIVND (reference sequence). The CDR3 runs to 13 residues. The V segment lost 4 bases and the J segment 3 bases; nucleotides outside the gene matches: 1. Full variable domain (missing parts from reference TRBV19 and TRBJ2-5): DGGITQSPKYLFRKEGQNVTLSCEQNLNHDAMYWYRQDPGQGLRLIYYSQIVNDFQKGDIAEGYSVSREKKESFPLTVTSAQKNPTAFYLCASSRRGEETQYFGPGTRLLVL.

Remarks on this clone: The sample carries other DNA sequences with the same CDR3. V is TRBV5-1 and J is TRBJ2-7, with a weak D call TRBD2 (6 bases). CDR1 SGHRS and CDR2 YFSETQ come from the germline V gene. The CDR3 runs 14 residues. Trimming took 0 bases from V and 4 from J, leaving 11 bases between them. The CDR3 region is CASSLAVGGYEQYF. DNA of the CDR3: TGCGCCAGCAGCTTGGCGGTGGGAGGTTACGAGCAGTACTTC.

The chain uses TRBV7-9 and TRBJ1-5, with 12 bases fitting TRBD1. Germline V gives CDR1 SEHNR, CDR2 FQNEAQ (reference sequence). The ends lost 5 bases at V and 7 bases at J; junction bases unmatched: 9. CDR3 size: 16 residues. The CDR3 DNA follows: TGTGCCAGCAGCCCGGGGACAGGGGGCTTAGGGCAGCCCCAGCATTTT. It translates to CASSPGTGGLGQPQHF.

The chain carries TRBV10-3 and TRBJ2-1, with a possible D match to TRBD2 (7 bases). This CDR3 comprises 14 residues. In germline, CDR1 is ENHRY, CDR2 SYGVKD. V lost 11 bases and J 2 bases, leaving 16 bases between the germline ends. CDR3 DNA sequence: TGTGCCGTGGGGGCGGGAGTGGCCTACAATGAGCAGTTCTTC. Translated, it gives CAVGAGVAYNEQFF.

The rearrangement joins TRBV27 to TRBJ2-2; maybe TRBD2 (6 bases). The CDR3 is 13 residues long. The V gene lost 5 bases and the J gene lost 4 bases, with 8 bases spanning the gap. CDR1 MNHEY and CDR2 SMNVEV come from the germline V gene (reference sequence). CDR3 residues: CASSRSGTGELFF. The CDR3 DNA reads as TGTGCCAGCAGTCGTAGCGGCACCGGGGAGCTGTTTTTT.

The chain combines TRBV14 with TRBJ2-1; TRBD2 matches 13 bases. The CDR3 is 20 residues long. The germline V gene has CDR1 SGHDN and CDR2 FVKESK. With 4 bases clipped from V and 4 bases from J, the junction kept 16 bases outside the gene matches. The CDR3 nucleotides are TGTGCCAGCAGCCCGAAAAGACCGGGACTAGCGGGACTTCAGTACAATGAGCAGTTCTTC. Protein product: CASSPKRPGLAGLQYNEQFF.

This rearrangement joins TRBV5-1 to TRBJ1-2; D is uncertain. The V and J ends lost 1 base and 4 bases respectively, with 17 bases between them. Germline CDR1 reads SGHRS; CDR2 reads YFSETQ. The CDR3 contains 16 residues. The CDR3 loop reads CASSLRTGEWVYGYTF. The CDR3 DNA sequence: TGCGCCAGCAGCTTGCGGACCGGGGAATGGGTCTATGGCTACACCTTC.

This chain joins TRBV30 and TRBJ1-1; D is uncertain. CDR1 and CDR2 (germline): GTSNPN, SVGIG (reference sequence). This CDR3 has 13 amino acids. V was cut by 3 bases and J by 3 bases, with 11 bases left in between. For the CDR3, the DNA is TGTGCCTGGAGAGCTAGGGCCGACACTGAAGCTTTCTTT. The encoded protein is CAWRARADTEAFF.

V usage is TRBV5-6 and J usage is TRBJ2-7; D unclear. The CDR3 runs 13 residues. Between the trimmed V and J ends, which lost 4 bases and 4 bases, there was a span of 12 bases. Per the germline V gene, CDR1 is SGHDT and CDR2 is YYEEEE. The CDR3 DNA sequence: TGTGCCAGCAGCCAATTCCAGTCTTACGAGCAGTACTTC. This gives the protein CASSQFQSYEQYF.

The genes are TRBV14 and TRBJ2-5, with 7 nucleotides matching TRBD1. This CDR3 has 14 amino acids. CDR1 and CDR2 from the germline V gene are SGHDN and FVKESK. The V and J ends lost 4 bases and 2 bases, in that order; junction bases with no gene match: 4. This CDR3 is CASSRWTGQETQYF. The CDR3 DNA sequence: TGTGCCAGCAGCCGCTGGACAGGACAAGAGACCCAGTACTTC.

As to this clone: Other DNA variants within this sample encode the same CDR3. The genes are TRBV7-6 and TRBJ2-7; 11 positions match TRBD1. The CDR3 extends over 15 amino acids. The germline V gene has CDR1 SGHVS and CDR2 FNYEAQ. V shed 1 base and J 3 bases; nucleotides not matched to a gene: 2. The CDR3 DNA reads TGTGCCAGCAGCTTAGGGGACAGGGGGAACTACGAGCAGTACTTC. As protein: CASSLGDRGNYEQYF.

The genes are TRBV5-8 and TRBJ2-5; D gene ambiguous. The germline CDR1 and CDR2 sequences are SGHTS and YDEGEE. The length of the CDR3 is 15 residues. Trimming shortened V by 0 bases and J by 0 bases, and 9 bases separated the two germline ends. The CDR3 is CASSLGRHNQETQYF. The CDR3 DNA follows: TGTGCCAGCAGCTTGGGGAGACATAACCAAGAGACCCAGTACTTC.